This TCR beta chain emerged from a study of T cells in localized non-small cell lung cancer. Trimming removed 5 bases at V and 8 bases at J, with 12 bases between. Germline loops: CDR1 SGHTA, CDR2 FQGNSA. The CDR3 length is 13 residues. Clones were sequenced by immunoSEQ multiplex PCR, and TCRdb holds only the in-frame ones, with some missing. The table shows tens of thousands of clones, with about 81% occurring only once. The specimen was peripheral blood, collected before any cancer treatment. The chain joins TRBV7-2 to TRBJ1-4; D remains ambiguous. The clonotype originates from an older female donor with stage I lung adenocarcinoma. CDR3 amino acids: CASSSFGAEKLFF. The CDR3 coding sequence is TGTGCCAGCAGCAGCTTTGGAGCGGAAAAACTGTTTTTT.